The T cell receptor (beta chain) under discussion was sequenced for a study of T cell responses to AZD1222 COVID-19 vaccine. TCRdb's table, derived via immunoSEQ multiplex PCR, lists solely in-frame clones and lacks some. The sample contains around 64,000 clones, roughly 80% of which appear only once. This sequence was found in an adult who received the AZD1222 COVID-19 vaccine. The input for sequencing was peripheral blood, taken 28 days after the second AZD1222 dose.

CDR3 sequence: CASSFSGTSGIRGELFF. The CDR3 coding sequence is TGTGCCAGCAGTTTTTCCGGGACTAGCGGGATTAGGGGGGAGCTGTTTTTT. The chain uses TRBV6-2 or TRBV6-3 and TRBJ2-2; 13 bases are shared with TRBD2. The CDR3 contains 17 residues. The V and J ends lost 4 bases and 8 bases, in that order; junction bases with no gene match: 10. CDR1 MNHEY and CDR2 SVGEGT come from the germline V gene.